This T cell receptor (beta chain) was captured by sequencing in a study of cytomegalovirus exposure and HLA in healthy donors. A multiplex PCR was run with 60 Vbeta primers and 13 Jbeta primers. This table comes from immunoSEQ multiplex PCR, and its TCRdb copy is limited to in-frame clones, with some not included. This sample yields 95,000 to 110,000 clones, of which roughly 82% are seen a single time; less than 3.5% belongs to the top ten. Germline lookup yields CDR1 MNHEY and CDR2 SVGAGI. The CDR3 has 15 amino acids. With V trimmed by 6 bases and J by 2 bases, 9 bases remained unmatched. The sample taken for sequencing was PBMCs. The chain is built from TRBV6-5 and TRBJ1-1, with 7 bases matching TRBD1. The sequence was collected from a man younger than 45 in good health and CMV-seropositive. The CDR3 DNA follows: TGTGCCAGCAGCGGGGACAGAACCCATAACACTGAAGCTTTCTTT. Translating it yields CASSGDRTHNTEAFF.